This is a list of T cell receptor beta chains from one sample in a study of cytomegalovirus exposure and HLA in healthy donors. TCRdb's copy holds only in-frame clones and misses some; the assay was immunoSEQ multiplex PCR. The profile shows under 35,000 clones, about 63% of them singletons. Specimen: PBMCs. These receptors came from a man aged 45-65 years in good health and CMV-seropositive. Each CDR3 is given with its conserved first and last residue. The order of the fields is clone size, J gene, V gene, D gene, CDR3 protein, CDR3 DNA. A D gene is named only where the DNA matches it firmly. The listing skips clone size in some rows; elsewhere it reads once, few, many or a size class.

size: .; J: TRBJ2-3; V: TRBV7-2; D: TRBD2; CDR3: CASSLGYRLAATDTQYF; DNA: TGTGCCAGCAGCTTAGGTTATCGGCTAGCGGCCACAGATACGCAGTATTTT
size: .; J: TRBJ2-5; V: TRBV2; D: .; CDR3: CASSRETVQETQYF; DNA: TGTGCCAGCAGTCGGGAGACAGTCCAAGAGACCCAGTACTTC
size: .; J: TRBJ2-1; V: TRBV7-2; D: .; CDR3: CASSLARHNEQFF; DNA: TGTGCCAGCAGCTTAGCGCGCCACAATGAGCAGTTCTTC
size: .; J: TRBJ1-1; V: TRBV19; D: .; CDR3: CASRPRDKNTEAFF; DNA: TGTGCCAGTAGGCCCCGGGACAAGAACACTGAAGCTTTCTTT
size: few; J: TRBJ2-7; V: TRBV28; D: .; CDR3: CASSLLGAYEQYF; DNA: TGTGCCAGCAGCCTCTTGGGGGCCTACGAGCAGTACTTC
size: .; J: TRBJ1-2; V: TRBV7-2; D: TRBD1; CDR3: CASSYRDRIYGYTF; DNA: TGTGCCAGCAGCTACCGGGACAGGATCTATGGCTACACCTTC
size: .; J: TRBJ2-7; V: TRBV6-1; D: .; CDR3: CASSESRIFSYEQYF; DNA: TGTGCCAGCAGTGAATCCAGGATTTTCTCCTACGAGCAGTACTTC
size: once; J: TRBJ2-3; V: TRBV5-1; D: .; CDR3: CASSFFAGTDTQYF; DNA: TGCGCCAGCAGCTTTTTTGCGGGCACAGATACGCAGTATTTT
size: .; J: TRBJ2-5; V: TRBV19; D: TRBD1; CDR3: CASSSQGAETQYF; DNA: TGTGCCAGTAGTTCACAGGGGGCCGAGACCCAGTACTTC
size: few; J: TRBJ1-3; V: TRBV7-2; D: .; CDR3: CASSRDTGTGNTIYF; DNA: TGTGCCAGCAGCCGGGACACAGGCACTGGAAACACCATATATTTT